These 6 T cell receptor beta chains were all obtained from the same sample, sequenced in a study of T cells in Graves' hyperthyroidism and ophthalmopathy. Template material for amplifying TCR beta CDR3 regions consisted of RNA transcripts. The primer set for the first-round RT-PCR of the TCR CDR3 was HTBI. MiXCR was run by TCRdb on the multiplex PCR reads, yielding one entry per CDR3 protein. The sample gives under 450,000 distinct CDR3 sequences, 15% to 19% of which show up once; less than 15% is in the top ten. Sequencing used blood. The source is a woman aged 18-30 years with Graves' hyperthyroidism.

The CDR3 sequence is CSVGNSINYGYTF. The CDR3, as DNA: TGCAGCGTTGGGAACAGCATAAACTATGGCTACACCTTC. V is TRBV29-1 and J is TRBJ1-2; no firm D call. The CDR3 is 13 residues long. From germline, CDR1 is SQVTM and CDR2 ANQGSEA. Trimming pared 4 bases from V and 2 bases from J, leaving 11 bases between.

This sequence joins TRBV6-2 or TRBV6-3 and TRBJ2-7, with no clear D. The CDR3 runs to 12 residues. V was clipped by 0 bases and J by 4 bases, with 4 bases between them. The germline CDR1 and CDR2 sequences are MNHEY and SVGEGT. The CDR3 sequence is CASSYSIYEQYF. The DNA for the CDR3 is TGTGCCAGCAGTTACTCCATTTACGAGCAGTACTTC.

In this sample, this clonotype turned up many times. CDR3 amino acids: CATSDGPTYEQYF. The CDR3 bases are TGTGCCACCAGTGACGGGCCGACCTACGAGCAGTACTTC. This sequence joins TRBV24-1 and TRBJ2-7; D is ambiguous. The length of the CDR3 is 13 residues. With 4 bases removed from V and 2 bases from J, the gap between germline ends came to 8 bases. Germline lookup yields CDR1 KGHDR and CDR2 SFDVKD.

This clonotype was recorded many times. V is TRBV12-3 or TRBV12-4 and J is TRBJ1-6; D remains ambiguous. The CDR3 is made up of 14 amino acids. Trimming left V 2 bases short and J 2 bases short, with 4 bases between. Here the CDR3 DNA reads TGTGCCAGCAGTTTATCGGCCTATAATTCACCCCTCCACTTT. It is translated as CASSLSAYNSPLHF.

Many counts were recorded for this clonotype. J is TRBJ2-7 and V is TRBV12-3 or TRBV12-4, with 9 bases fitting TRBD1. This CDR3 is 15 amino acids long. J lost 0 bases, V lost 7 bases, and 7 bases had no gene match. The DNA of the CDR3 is TGTGCCAGCACCTTGGGACAGGGTGCCTCCTACGAGCAGTACTTC. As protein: CASTLGQGASYEQYF.

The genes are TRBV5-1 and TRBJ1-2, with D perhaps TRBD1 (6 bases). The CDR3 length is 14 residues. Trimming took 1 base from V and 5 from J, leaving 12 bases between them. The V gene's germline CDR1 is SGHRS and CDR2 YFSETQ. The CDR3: CASSLFNRDYGYTF. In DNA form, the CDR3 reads TGCGCCAGCAGCTTGTTTAACAGGGATTATGGCTACACCTTC.